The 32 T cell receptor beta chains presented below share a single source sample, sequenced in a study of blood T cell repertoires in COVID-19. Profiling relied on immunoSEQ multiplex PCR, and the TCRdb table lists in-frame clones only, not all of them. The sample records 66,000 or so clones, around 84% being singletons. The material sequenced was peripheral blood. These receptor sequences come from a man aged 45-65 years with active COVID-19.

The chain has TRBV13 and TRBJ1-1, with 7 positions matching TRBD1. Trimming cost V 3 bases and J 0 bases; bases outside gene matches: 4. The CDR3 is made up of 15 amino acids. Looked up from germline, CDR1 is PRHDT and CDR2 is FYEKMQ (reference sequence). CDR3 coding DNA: TGTGCCAGCAGCTTCCCGACAGGGATGAACACTGAAGCTTTCTTT. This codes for CASSFPTGMNTEAFF.

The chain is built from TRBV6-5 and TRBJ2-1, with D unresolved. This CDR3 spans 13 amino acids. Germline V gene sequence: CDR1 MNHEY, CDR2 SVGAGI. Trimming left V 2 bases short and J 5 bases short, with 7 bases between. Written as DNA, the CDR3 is TGTGCCAGCAGTTACATCTTAAACAATGAGCAGTTCTTC. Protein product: CASSYILNNEQFF.

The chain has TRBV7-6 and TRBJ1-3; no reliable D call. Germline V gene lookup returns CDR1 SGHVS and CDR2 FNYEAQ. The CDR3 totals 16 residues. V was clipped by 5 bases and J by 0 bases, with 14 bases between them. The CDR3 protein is CASSPRRASSGNTIYF. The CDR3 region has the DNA TGTGCCAGCAGCCCCAGGAGGGCAAGCTCTGGAAACACCATATATTTT.

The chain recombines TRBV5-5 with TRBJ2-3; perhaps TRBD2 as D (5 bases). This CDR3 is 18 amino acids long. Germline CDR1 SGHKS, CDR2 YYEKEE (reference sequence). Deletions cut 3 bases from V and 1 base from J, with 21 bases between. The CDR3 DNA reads TGTGCCAGCAGCTCCTCGGGGTCAGGCCTGGCGGGCACAGATACGCAGTATTTT. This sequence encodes CASSSSGSGLAGTDTQYF. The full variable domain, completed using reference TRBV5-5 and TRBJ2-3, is DAGVTQSPTHLIKTRGQQVTLRCSPISGHKSVSWYQQVLGQGPQFIFQYYEKEERGRGNFPDRFSARQFPNYSSELNVNALLLGDSALYLCASSSSGSGLAGTDTQYFGPGTRLTVL.

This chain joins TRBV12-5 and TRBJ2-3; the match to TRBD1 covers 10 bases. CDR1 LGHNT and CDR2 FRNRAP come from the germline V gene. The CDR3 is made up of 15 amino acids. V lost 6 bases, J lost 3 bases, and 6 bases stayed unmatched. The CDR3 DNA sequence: TGTGCTAGTGGCTCCGACAGGGGGCGGACAGATACGCAGTATTTT. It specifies CASGSDRGRTDTQYF.

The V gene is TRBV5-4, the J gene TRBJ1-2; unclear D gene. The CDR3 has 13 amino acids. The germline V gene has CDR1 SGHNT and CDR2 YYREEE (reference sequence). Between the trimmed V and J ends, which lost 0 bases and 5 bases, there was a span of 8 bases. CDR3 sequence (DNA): TGTGCCAGCAGCTTGGACAGTACTTATGGCTACACCTTC. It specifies CASSLDSTYGYTF.

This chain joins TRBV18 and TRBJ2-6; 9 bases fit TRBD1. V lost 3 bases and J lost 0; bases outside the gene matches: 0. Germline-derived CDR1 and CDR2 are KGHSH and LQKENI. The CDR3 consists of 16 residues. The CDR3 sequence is CASSPDRGSGANVLTF. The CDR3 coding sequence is TGTGCCAGCTCACCGGACAGGGGCTCTGGGGCCAACGTCCTGACTTTC.

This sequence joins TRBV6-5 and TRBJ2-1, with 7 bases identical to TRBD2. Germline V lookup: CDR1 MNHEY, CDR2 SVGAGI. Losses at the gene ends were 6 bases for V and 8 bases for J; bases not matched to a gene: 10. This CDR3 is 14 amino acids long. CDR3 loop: CASRPASGFYEQFF. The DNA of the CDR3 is TGTGCCAGCAGGCCCGCTAGCGGCTTTTATGAGCAGTTCTTC.

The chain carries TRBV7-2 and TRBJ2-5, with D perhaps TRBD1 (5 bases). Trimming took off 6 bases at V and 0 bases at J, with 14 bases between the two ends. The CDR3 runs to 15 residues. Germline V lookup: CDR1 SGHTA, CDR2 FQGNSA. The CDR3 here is CASSLQGQHQETQYF. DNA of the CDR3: TGTGCCAGCAGTTTGCAGGGCCAGCACCAAGAGACCCAGTACTTC.

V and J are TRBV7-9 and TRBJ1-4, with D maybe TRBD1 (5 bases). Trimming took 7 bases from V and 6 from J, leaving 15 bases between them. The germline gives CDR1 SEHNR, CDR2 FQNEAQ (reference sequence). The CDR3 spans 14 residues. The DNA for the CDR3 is TGTGCCAGCACCCCCGTTATGGGGCATGAAAAACTGTTTTTT. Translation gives CASTPVMGHEKLFF.

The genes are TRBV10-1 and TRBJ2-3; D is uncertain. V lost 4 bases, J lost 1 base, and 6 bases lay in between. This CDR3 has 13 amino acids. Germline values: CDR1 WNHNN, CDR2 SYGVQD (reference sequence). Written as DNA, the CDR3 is TGCGCCAGCAGTGCACTCCGCACAGATACGCAGTATTTT. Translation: CASSALRTDTQYF.

DNA for the CDR3: TGTGCCAGCAGTGAGGACAGGGGGGAAGGCTATGGCTACACCTTC. Its translation is CASSEDRGEGYGYTF. The chain carries TRBV6-1 and TRBJ1-2, with 10 bases lining up with TRBD1. J gave up 4 bases and V 3 bases, and 5 bases lay outside the gene matches. The germline gives CDR1 MNHNS, CDR2 SASEGT. The CDR3 is 15 amino acids.

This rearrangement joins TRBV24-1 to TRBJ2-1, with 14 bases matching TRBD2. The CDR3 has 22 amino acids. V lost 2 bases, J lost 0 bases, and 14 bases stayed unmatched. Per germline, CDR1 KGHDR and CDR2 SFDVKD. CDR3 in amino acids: CATSDSHGTSGGPRSSYNEQFF. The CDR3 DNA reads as TGTGCCACCAGTGATTCACACGGGACTAGCGGGGGCCCCCGTAGCTCCTACAATGAGCAGTTCTTC.

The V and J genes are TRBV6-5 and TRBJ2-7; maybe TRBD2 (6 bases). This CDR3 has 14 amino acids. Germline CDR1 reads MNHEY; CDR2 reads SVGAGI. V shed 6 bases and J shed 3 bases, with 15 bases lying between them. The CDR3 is CASRAGTVYYEQYF. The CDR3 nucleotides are TGTGCCAGCAGAGCCGGGACTGTGTACTACGAGCAGTACTTC.

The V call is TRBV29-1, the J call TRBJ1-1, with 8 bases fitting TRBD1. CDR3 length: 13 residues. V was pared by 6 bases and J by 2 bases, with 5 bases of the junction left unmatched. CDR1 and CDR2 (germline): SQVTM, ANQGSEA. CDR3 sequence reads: CSVQGAGNTEAFF. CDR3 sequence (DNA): TGCAGCGTCCAGGGGGCCGGAAACACTGAAGCTTTCTTT.

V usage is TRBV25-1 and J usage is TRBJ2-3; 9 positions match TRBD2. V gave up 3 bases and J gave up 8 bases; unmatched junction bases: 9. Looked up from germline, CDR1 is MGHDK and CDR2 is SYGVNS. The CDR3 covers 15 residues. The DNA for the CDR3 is TGTGCCAGCAGTGATAGTAGCGGGGGCCGAACTACGCAGTATTTT. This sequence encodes CASSDSSGGRTTQYF.

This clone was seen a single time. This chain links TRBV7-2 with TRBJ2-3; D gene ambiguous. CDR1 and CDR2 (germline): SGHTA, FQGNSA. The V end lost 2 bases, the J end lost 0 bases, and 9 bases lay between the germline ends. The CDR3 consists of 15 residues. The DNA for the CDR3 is TGTGCCAGCAGCTTAAGGCGGCTGAGCACAGATACGCAGTATTTT. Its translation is CASSLRRLSTDTQYF.

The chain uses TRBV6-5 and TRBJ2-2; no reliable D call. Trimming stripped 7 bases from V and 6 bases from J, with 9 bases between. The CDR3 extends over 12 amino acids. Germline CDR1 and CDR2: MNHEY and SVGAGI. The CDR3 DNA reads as TGTGCCAGCAATCTCTCGGCCGGGGAGCTGTTTTTT. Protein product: CASNLSAGELFF.

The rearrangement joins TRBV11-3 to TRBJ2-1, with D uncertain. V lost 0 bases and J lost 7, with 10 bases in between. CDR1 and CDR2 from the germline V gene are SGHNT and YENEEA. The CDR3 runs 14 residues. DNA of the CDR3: TGTGCCAGCAGCTTAGAGCGGTTCGGGAATGAGCAGTTCTTC. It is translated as CASSLERFGNEQFF.

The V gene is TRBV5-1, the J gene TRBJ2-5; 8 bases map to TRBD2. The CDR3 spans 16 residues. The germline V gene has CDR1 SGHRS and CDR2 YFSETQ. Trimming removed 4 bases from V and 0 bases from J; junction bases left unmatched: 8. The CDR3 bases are TGCGCCAGCAGCACCGGGACTAGGAACTACCAAGAGACCCAGTACTTC. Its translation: CASSTGTRNYQETQYF.

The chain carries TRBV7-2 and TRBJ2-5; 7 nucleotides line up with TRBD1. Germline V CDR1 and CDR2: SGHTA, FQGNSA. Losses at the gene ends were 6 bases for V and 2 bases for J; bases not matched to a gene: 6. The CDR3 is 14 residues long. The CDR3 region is CASSENRGQETQYF. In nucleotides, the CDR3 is TGTGCCAGCAGTGAAAACAGGGGTCAAGAGACCCAGTACTTC.

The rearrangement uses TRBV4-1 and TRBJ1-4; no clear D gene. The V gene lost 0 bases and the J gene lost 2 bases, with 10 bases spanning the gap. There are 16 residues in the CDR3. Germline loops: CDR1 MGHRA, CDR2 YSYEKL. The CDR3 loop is CASSQDVAGTNEKLFF. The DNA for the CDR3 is TGCGCCAGCAGCCAAGATGTTGCGGGCACTAATGAAAAACTGTTTTTT.

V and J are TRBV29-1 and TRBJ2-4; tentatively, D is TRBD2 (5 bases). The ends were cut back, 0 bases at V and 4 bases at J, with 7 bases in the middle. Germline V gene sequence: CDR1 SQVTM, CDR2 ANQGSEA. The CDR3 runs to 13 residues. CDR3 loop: CSVEDPGKNIQYF. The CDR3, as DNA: TGCAGCGTTGAAGATCCGGGGAAAAACATTCAGTACTTC.

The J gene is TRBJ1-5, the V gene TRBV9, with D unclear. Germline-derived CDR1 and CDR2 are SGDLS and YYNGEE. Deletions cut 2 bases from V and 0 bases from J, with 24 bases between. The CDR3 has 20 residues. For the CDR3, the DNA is TGTGCCAGCAGCGTGGGAAGACTGAGGGATACCCCATATAGCAATCAGCCCCAGCATTTT. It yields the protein CASSVGRLRDTPYSNQPQHF.

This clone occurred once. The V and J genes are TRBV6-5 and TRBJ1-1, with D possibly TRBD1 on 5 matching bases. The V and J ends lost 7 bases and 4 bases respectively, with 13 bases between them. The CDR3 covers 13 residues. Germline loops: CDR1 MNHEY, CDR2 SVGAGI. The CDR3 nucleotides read TGTGCCAGCACAACGGCAGGGCGCACTGAAGCTTTCTTT. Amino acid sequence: CASTTAGRTEAFF.

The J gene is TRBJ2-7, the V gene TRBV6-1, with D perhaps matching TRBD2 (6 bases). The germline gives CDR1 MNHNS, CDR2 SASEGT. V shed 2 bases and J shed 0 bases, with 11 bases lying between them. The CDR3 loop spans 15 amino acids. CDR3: CASSEFSSGSYEQYV. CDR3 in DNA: TGTGCCAGCAGTGAATTTAGTAGCGGCTCCTACGAGCAGTACGTC.

The CDR3: CASSQESGGALNEQFF. In DNA, the CDR3 is TGCGCCAGCAGCCAGGAAAGCGGGGGGGCCTTAAATGAGCAGTTCTTC. The V call is TRBV4-1, the J call TRBJ2-1; the match to TRBD2 covers 10 bases. Germline lookup yields CDR1 MGHRA and CDR2 YSYEKL. The CDR3 sequence is 16 residues long. Trimming took 3 bases from V and 7 from J; bases not matched to a gene: 9.

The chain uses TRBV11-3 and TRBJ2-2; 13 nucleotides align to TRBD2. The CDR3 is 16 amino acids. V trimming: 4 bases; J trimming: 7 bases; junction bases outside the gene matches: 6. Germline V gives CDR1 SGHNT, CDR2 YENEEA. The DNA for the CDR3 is TGTGCCAGCAGCTCACTAGCGGGGGGGCGGAACGGGGAGCTGTTTTTT. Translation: CASSSLAGGRNGELFF.

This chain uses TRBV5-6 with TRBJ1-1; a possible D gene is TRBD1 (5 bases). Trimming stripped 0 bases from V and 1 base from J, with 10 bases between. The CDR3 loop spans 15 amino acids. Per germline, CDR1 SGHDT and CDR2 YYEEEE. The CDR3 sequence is CASSLAGGWNTEAFF. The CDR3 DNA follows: TGTGCCAGCAGCTTGGCCGGGGGATGGAACACTGAAGCTTTCTTT.

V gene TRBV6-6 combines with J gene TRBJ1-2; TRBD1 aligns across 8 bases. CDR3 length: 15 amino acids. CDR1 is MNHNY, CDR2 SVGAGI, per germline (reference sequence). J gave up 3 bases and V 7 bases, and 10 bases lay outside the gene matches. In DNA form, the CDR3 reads TGTGCCAGCAACCCATACGACAGGGGTGACTATGGCTACACCTTC. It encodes CASNPYDRGDYGYTF.

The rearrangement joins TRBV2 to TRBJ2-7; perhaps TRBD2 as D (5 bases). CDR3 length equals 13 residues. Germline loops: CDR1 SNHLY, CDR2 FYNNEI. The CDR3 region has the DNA TGTGCCAGCAGCGTCGGGATCTCCAACGAGCAGTACGTC. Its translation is CASSVGISNEQYV.

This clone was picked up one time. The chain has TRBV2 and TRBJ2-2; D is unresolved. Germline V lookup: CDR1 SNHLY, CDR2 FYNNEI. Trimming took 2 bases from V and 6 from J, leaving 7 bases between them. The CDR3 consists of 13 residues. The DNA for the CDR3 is TGTGCCAGCAGTGAAATAGCCCCCGGGGAGCTGTTTTTT. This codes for CASSEIAPGELFF.